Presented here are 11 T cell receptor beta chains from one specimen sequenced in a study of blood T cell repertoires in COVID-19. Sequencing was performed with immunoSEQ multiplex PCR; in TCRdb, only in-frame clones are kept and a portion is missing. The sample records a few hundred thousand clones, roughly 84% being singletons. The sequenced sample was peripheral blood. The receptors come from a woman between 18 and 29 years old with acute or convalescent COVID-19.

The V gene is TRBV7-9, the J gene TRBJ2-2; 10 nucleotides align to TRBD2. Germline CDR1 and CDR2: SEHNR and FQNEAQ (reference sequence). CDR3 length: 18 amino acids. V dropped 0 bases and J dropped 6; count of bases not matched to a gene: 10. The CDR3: CASSLAHYLAGAAGELFF. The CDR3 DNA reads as TGTGCCAGCAGCTTAGCGCATTATCTAGCGGGAGCCGCCGGGGAGCTGTTTTTT. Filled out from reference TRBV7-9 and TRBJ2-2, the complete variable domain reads DTGVSQNPRHKITKRGQNVTFRCDPISEHNRLYWYRQTLGQGPEFLTYFQNEAQLEKSRLLSDRFSAERPKGSFSTLEIQRTEQGDSAMYLCASSLAHYLAGAAGELFFGEGSRLTVL.

This CDR3 reads CASSQGTSTDTQYF. CDR3 nucleotides: TGTGCCAGCAGCCAAGGGACTAGCACAGATACGCAGTATTTT. The rearrangement uses TRBV3-1 (or the pseudogene TRBV3-2) and TRBJ2-3; D possibly corresponds to TRBD2 (5 bases). Deletions cut 1 base from V and 0 bases from J, with 5 bases between. Germline-derived CDR1 and CDR2 are LGHDT and YNNKEL (reference sequence). This CDR3 has 14 amino acids.

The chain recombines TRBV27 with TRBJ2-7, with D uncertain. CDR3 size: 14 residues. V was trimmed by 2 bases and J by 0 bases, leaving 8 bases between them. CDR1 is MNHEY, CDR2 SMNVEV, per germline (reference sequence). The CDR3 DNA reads TGTGCCAGCAGTTTAGCGCAAAGCTCCTACGAGCAGTACTTC. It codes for CASSLAQSSYEQYF.

The DNA of the CDR3 is TGTGCCAGCAGCTTGATCACTAGCGGCGCCTACAATGAGCAGTTCTTC. This translates into CASSLITSGAYNEQFF. The chain is built from TRBV7-9 and TRBJ2-1; 8 bases map to TRBD2. This CDR3 contains 16 residues. V shed 3 bases, J shed 2 bases, and the junction held 6 bases outside the gene matches. Germline V CDR1 and CDR2: SEHNR, FQNEAQ (reference sequence).

The CDR3, as DNA: TGTGCCAGCAGCCGGGCCACAGGGGGTCGCACTGAAGCTTTCTTT. It specifies CASSRATGGRTEAFF. The chain recombines TRBV27 with TRBJ1-1; the match to TRBD1 covers 8 bases. V trimming: 6 bases; J trimming: 4 bases; junction bases outside the gene matches: 10. Germline V gives CDR1 MNHEY, CDR2 SMNVEV (reference sequence). The CDR3 is 15 residues long.

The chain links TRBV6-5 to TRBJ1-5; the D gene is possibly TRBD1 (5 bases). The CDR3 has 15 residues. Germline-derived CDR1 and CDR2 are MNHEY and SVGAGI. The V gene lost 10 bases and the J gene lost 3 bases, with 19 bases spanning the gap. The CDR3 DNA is TGTGCCACTTCTTCCACTAGGGGACTCAATCAGCCCCAGCATTTT. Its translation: CATSSTRGLNQPQHF.

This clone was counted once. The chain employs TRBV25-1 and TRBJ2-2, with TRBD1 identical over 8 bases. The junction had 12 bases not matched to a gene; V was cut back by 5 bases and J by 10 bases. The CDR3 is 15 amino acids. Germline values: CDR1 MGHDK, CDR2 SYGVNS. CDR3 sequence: CASSNRTGRSVELFF. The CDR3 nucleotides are TGTGCCAGCAGTAACCGGACAGGGAGGTCCGTGGAGCTGTTTTTT.

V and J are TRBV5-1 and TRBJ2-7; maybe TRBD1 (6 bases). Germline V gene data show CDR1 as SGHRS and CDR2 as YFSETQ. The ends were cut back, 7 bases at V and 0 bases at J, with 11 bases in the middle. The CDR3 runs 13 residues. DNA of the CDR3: TGCGCCAGCCGGGACACAGACTCCTACGAGCAGTACTTC. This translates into CASRDTDSYEQYF.

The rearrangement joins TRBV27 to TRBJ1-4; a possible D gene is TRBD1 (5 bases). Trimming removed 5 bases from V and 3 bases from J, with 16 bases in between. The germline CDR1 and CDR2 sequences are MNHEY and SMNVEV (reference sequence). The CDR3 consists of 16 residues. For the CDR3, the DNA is TGTGCCAGCAGTCACGGGACTGTCTTGGCTAATGAAAAACTGTTTTTT. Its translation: CASSHGTVLANEKLFF.

DNA of the CDR3: TGTGCCAGCAGCTATCCTAGCGGGAGCGTGGGGGACAATGAGCAGTTCTTC. This translates into CASSYPSGSVGDNEQFF. V is TRBV5-6 and J is TRBJ2-1; 10 positions match TRBD2. With V trimmed by 3 bases and J by 5 bases, 11 bases remained unmatched. Germline V gene data show CDR1 as SGHDT and CDR2 as YYEEEE. CDR3 size: 17 residues.

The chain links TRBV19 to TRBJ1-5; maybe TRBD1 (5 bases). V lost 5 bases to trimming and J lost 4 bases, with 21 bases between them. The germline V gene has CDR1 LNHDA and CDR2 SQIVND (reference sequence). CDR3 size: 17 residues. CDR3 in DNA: TGTGCCAGTAGTCCTTACCACCAGACAGCCAGTAATCAGCCCCAGCATTTT. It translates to CASSPYHQTASNQPQHF.